Listed below are T cell receptor beta chains from one sample, sequenced in a study of blood T cell repertoires in COVID-19. This table comes from immunoSEQ multiplex PCR, and its TCRdb copy is limited to in-frame clones, with some not included. The sample lists approximately 150,000 clones; roughly 86% were seen once. The sample comprised peripheral blood. The receptors originated from a woman between 45 and 65 years old with acute or convalescent COVID-19. Each CDR3 is given with its conserved first and last residue. The D gene is left open where the match is weak. Size is stated for part of the rows, as once, few or many counts, or as a class when the clone is expanded.

TRBD2,TRBJ2-3,TRBV7-3,-,TGTGCCAGCAGCTTTAGCGGGAGCACAGATACGCAGTATTTT,CASSFSGSTDTQYF
TRBD2,TRBJ2-3,TRBV19,-,TGCAAGACTAGCGGGAGGGCCGAGGGGGGCACAGATACGCAGTATTTT,CKTSGRAEGGTDTQYF
TRBD2,TRBJ2-2,TRBV6-2/TRBV6-3,-,TGTGCCAGCAGCAATCTAGCGGCCATGAACACCGGGGAGCTGTTTTTT,CASSNLAAMNTGELFF
-,TRBJ1-3,TRBV6-5,-,TGTGCCAGCAGTTACTCAACTACTGGAAACACCATATATTTT,CASSYSTTGNTIYF
-,TRBJ2-1,TRBV6-5,-,TGTGCCAGCAGGGCAGACTACAATGAGCAGTTCTTC,CASRADYNEQFF
TRBD1,TRBJ1-1,TRBV18,-,TGTGCCAGCTCACCACCCGGTACAGGGGGACGGGGAGTATTT,CASSPPGTGGRGVF
-,TRBJ2-2,TRBV18,-,TGTGCCAGCTCACCTATACACCCGAACACCGGGGAGCTGTTTTTT,CASSPIHPNTGELFF
TRBD2,TRBJ2-1,TRBV3-1/TRBV3-2,-,TGTGCCAGCAGCCCGCTAGCGGGAGCGGTCTACAATGAGCAGTTCTTC,CASSPLAGAVYNEQFF
TRBD1,TRBJ1-2,TRBV19,-,TGTGCCAGTGCCCCGGACAGGGAGTATGGCTACACCTTC,CASAPDREYGYTF
TRBD1,TRBJ1-1,TRBV7-2,-,TGTGCCAGCAGTTATACCGGGACAGCTCTCACTGAAGCTTTCTTT,CASSYTGTALTEAFF
TRBD1,TRBJ1-2,TRBV10-2,-,TGCACCAGCACTACGACTCTGGACAGGCTGTATGGCTACACCTTC,CTSTTTLDRLYGYTF
TRBD1,TRBJ1-6,TRBV27,-,TGTGCCAGCAGTTGGACAGGGCAGATGTCACCCCTCCACTTT,CASSWTGQMSPLHF
-,TRBJ2-7,TRBV6-6,few,TGTGCCAGTCAGGGGGGACCATCCTACGAGCAGTACTTC,CASQGGPSYEQYF
TRBD1,TRBJ1-2,TRBV19,-,TGTGCCAGTAGTCGTCCGGGACAGGGGCTTGGGTATGGCTACACCTTC,CASSRPGQGLGYGYTF
TRBD2,TRBJ2-5,TRBV7-2,-,TGTGCCAGCAGCTTTTTAGCGGGGGGAGGAGAGACCCAGTACTTC,CASSFLAGGGETQYF
-,TRBJ2-7,TRBV19,once,TGTGCCAGTAGTATTTCCGACAGGAGCTCCTACGAGCAGTACTTC,CASSISDRSSYEQYF
-,TRBJ1-1,TRBV5-6,-,TGTGCCAGCAGCTTGGTAAGCGGGGTAGGAGCTTTCTTT,CASSLVSGVGAFF
-,TRBJ1-5,TRBV12-5,-,TGTGCTAGTGGTTTGTGGGGGGATCAGCCCCAGCATTTT,CASGLWGDQPQHF
-,TRBJ1-5,TRBV6-5,-,TGTGCCAGCAGTTATGACGTGGAGCAGCCCCAGCATTTT,CASSYDVEQPQHF
TRBD2,TRBJ2-4,TRBV7-9,-,TGTGCCAGCAGCTTAACTAGCGGGCTAGCCAAAAACATTCAGTACTTC,CASSLTSGLAKNIQYF
TRBD1,TRBJ2-5,TRBV30,-,TGTGCCTACCACACACAGGGGGCGAAGACCCAGTACTTC,CAYHTQGAKTQYF
TRBD1,TRBJ1-4,TRBV30,-,TGTGCCTGGAGTATGACAGGGATGGGTGAAAAACTGTTTTTT,CAWSMTGMGEKLFF
-,TRBJ1-1,TRBV29-1,-,TGCAGCGTTGACGGTGGAGGGGTCACTGAAGCTTTCTTT,CSVDGGGVTEAFF
-,TRBJ2-1,TRBV19,-,TGTGCCAGTAGTCCTAAACCAGGACTCCCCCTCAATGAGCAGTTCTTC,CASSPKPGLPLNEQFF
TRBD2,TRBJ2-1,TRBV6-5,-,TGTGCCAGCACTGCGGGAGTCGGTCCTAGCAATGAGCAGTTCTTC,CASTAGVGPSNEQFF
TRBD1,TRBJ2-3,TRBV6-5,once,TGTGCCGCCGGAGGGACAGGGTGGAGCACAGATACGCAGTATTTT,CAAGGTGWSTDTQYF
-,TRBJ1-2,TRBV18,-,TGTGCCAGCTCACCACCGAAGGACGGACTCCGAGGCTACACCTTC,CASSPPKDGLRGYTF
-,TRBJ1-5,TRBV7-2,once,TGTGCCAGCAGCTTAGCTGGGGCCAACAGCAATCAGCCCCAGCATTTT,CASSLAGANSNQPQHF
-,TRBJ1-1,TRBV4-3,-,TGCGCCAGCAGCCAAGTACGGGGGACTGAAGCTTTCTTT,CASSQVRGTEAFF
TRBD1,TRBJ1-2,TRBV12-3/TRBV12-4,-,TGTGCCAGCAGACCGGACAGGGCTGGTGGCTACACCTTC,CASRPDRAGGYTF
TRBD1,TRBJ2-3,TRBV19,once,TGTGCCAGTAGTAAATTTGGGACAGGCAGCACAGATACGCAGTATTTT,CASSKFGTGSTDTQYF
-,TRBJ1-4,TRBV25-1,-,TGTGCCAGCAGTGATCAGGGAGGGGGAACTAATGAAAAACTGTTTTTT,CASSDQGGGTNEKLFF
TRBD2,TRBJ2-1,TRBV30,-,TGTGCCTGGACCCATGGACTAGCGGGATACAATGAGCAGTTCTTC,CAWTHGLAGYNEQFF
-,TRBJ1-1,TRBV21-1,-,TGTGCCAGCAGCCAGGTTGACAGGCCCGATTGGACTGAAGCTTTCTTT,CASSQVDRPDWTEAFF
TRBD2,TRBJ2-1,TRBV5-1,-,TGCGCCAGCAGCTTTTCCGGGGGGAGCTCCTACAATGAGCAGTTCTTC,CASSFSGGSSYNEQFF
-,TRBJ1-2,TRBV19,-,TGTGCCAGTTCAGGCCCATATGGCTACACCTTC,CASSGPYGYTF
TRBD1,TRBJ2-7,TRBV7-7,-,TGTGCCAGCAGCCAAACAGGGGAAAGCTACGAGCAGTACTTC,CASSQTGESYEQYF
TRBD1,TRBJ1-1,TRBV6-1,-,TGTGCCAGCAGTGAACAGGGGGTTGAAGCTTTCTTT,CASSEQGVEAFF
TRBD1,TRBJ2-7,TRBV5-6,-,TGTGCCAGCAGCTTAGGACAGGGTCGCTACGAGCAGTACTTC,CASSLGQGRYEQYF
-,TRBJ1-2,TRBV12-1,-,TGTGCCAGCAGCTCATGGACAGGTCATGGCTACACCTTC,CASSSWTGHGYTF
TRBD2,TRBJ2-7,TRBV24-1,-,TGTGCCACCAGCGATCGGGGGGACGAGCAGTACTTC,CATSDRGDEQYF
TRBD1,TRBJ1-3,TRBV30,-,TGTGCCTGGAGTACCACCGGGACAGCTGGAAACACCATATATTTT,CAWSTTGTAGNTIYF
TRBD1,TRBJ2-1,TRBV5-1,-,TGCGCCAGCAGCTGGACCGGGACAGGGATAACTGAGCAGTTCTTC,CASSWTGTGITEQFF
-,TRBJ1-4,TRBV23-1,-,TGCGCCAGCAGTCAACCGGAAGAGGATGAAAAACTGTTTTTT,CASSQPEEDEKLFF
-,TRBJ1-4,TRBV11-2,few,TGTGCCAGCTCTGGGCCAGATGAAAAACTGTTTTTT,CASSGPDEKLFF
TRBD1,TRBJ1-2,TRBV5-5,-,TGTGCCAGCAGCTTGGCCCGGGACAGGGTGTTTTATGGCTACACCTTC,CASSLARDRVFYGYTF
TRBD1,TRBJ1-1,TRBV7-6,few,TGTGCCAGCAGCTTTACAGGGGGCACTGAAGCTTTCTTT,CASSFTGGTEAFF
-,TRBJ1-1,TRBV18,many,TGTGCCAGCTCACACCGACAGGCCCGGGGTGAAGCTTTCTTT,CASSHRQARGEAFF
-,TRBJ1-4,TRBV18,-,TGTGCCAGCTCACCAGGGCAGACTAATGAAAAACTGTTTTTT,CASSPGQTNEKLFF
TRBD1,TRBJ2-7,TRBV13,-,TGTGCCAGCAGCCCACGGGACAGGGATCGCGAGCAGTACTTC,CASSPRDRDREQYF
-,TRBJ1-6,TRBV5-6,few,TGTGCCAGCAGCTCCAGGACAGTCCCTTTGGCCCTCCACTTT,CASSSRTVPLALHF
-,TRBJ2-5,TRBV4-1,-,TGCGCCAGCAGCCAAGATCAGGGCTTAGAGACCCAGTACTTC,CASSQDQGLETQYF
-,TRBJ1-5,TRBV7-2,-,TGTGCCAGCAGCTTGGTCGCGACAGTACATAGCAATCAGCCCCAGCATTTT,CASSLVATVHSNQPQHF
TRBD1,TRBJ2-7,TRBV5-1,-,TGCGCCAGCACCCGAGACAGGGAAGAAATCTACGAGCAGTACTTC,CASTRDREEIYEQYF
TRBD1,TRBJ2-3,TRBV6-5,-,TGTGCCAGCAGTAACAGGGGGCCTAGCACAGATACGCAGTATTTT,CASSNRGPSTDTQYF
TRBD1,TRBJ2-5,TRBV18,-,TGTGCCAGCTCACCAGGGACAGAGGGAAAGACCCAGTACTTC,CASSPGTEGKTQYF
TRBD2,TRBJ2-1,TRBV5-6,-,TGTGCCAGCAGCGCGGGACTAGCGGATTACAATGAGCAGTTCTTC,CASSAGLADYNEQFF
-,TRBJ2-7,TRBV7-9,-,TGTGCCACCATGGCCCCCGGGACCTACGAGCAGTACTTC,CATMAPGTYEQYF
TRBD2,TRBJ2-2,TRBV5-1,few,TGCGCCAGCAGCTTCCAACTAGCGGGAATCTCCGGGGAGCTGTTTTTT,CASSFQLAGISGELFF
-,TRBJ2-7,TRBV18,-,TGTGCCAGCTCACCACTCCAGGTCGGGAACCACGAGCAGTACTTC,CASSPLQVGNHEQYF